The 20 T cell receptor beta chains reported below all come from one sample, sequenced in a study of tumor-infiltrating lymphocytes in primary liver carcinoma. In addition to blood RNA drawn from unsorted whole blood, germline DNA was extracted. Researchers generated TCR beta cDNA from about 500 ng of total RNA, relying on a constant-region primer. Library construction for TCR beta comprised three nested multiplex PCR rounds performed with slightly modified ARM-PCR. Running roughly 10 cycles apiece, the first two PCR rounds relied on TRBV1-TRBV30 forward primers together with a C-beta reverse primer. MiXCR, run by TCRdb on the multiplex PCR reads, gives a single entry per CDR3 protein. The sample lists approximately 330,000 distinct CDR3 sequences; about 61% were seen once. The specimen sequenced was peripheral blood. These receptors originate from a man aged 40-49 years with primary liver carcinoma and hepatitis B virus infection.

In its sample, this clonotype was seen many times. The chain uses TRBV10-3 and TRBJ2-3; 7 bases are a match to TRBD2. The germline V gene has CDR1 ENHRY and CDR2 SYGVKD. The length of the CDR3 is 19 residues. V shed 0 bases and J 1 base; nucleotides not matched to a gene: 13. The CDR3 DNA is TGTGCCATCAGTGAGTCGATGGTGTTGCGGGAGAAAGGCACAGATACGCAGTATTTT. This sequence encodes CAISESMVLREKGTDTQYF.

About this clonotype: At one of its ends the junction is not consistent with the germline gene, which may arise from a read error. The rearrangement uses TRBV11-2 and TRBJ1-6, with 7 bases identical to TRBD1. Germline V gene sequence: CDR1 SGHAT, CDR2 FQNNGV. The CDR3 loop spans 14 amino acids. As DNA, the CDR3 is TGTGCCAACAGCCAACAGGGGATTATTTCACCCCTCCACTTT. Translating gives CANSQQGIISPLHF.

This sequence joins TRBV2 and TRBJ2-7; D uncertain. The CDR3 has 14 amino acids. Germline V gene lookup returns CDR1 SNHLY and CDR2 FYNNEI. V lost 2 bases, J lost 0 bases, and 8 bases lay in between. This chain's CDR3 is CASSELGNSYEQYF. DNA for the CDR3: TGTGCCAGCAGTGAACTTGGCAACTCCTACGAGCAGTACTTC.

V and J are TRBV7-9 and TRBJ2-3; possibly TRBD1 for D (5 bases). V shed 5 bases and J shed 0 bases, with 12 bases lying between them. CDR3 length: 15 amino acids. Germline CDR1 is SEHNR and CDR2 is FQNEAQ (reference sequence). The CDR3 sequence is CASSRQLSSTDTQYF. CDR3 bases: TGTGCCAGCAGCCGACAGCTTTCTAGCACAGATACGCAGTATTTT.

Worth noting for this clonotype: This may arise from a read error, as a much more abundant clone is one base away. The J gene is TRBJ2-2, the V gene TRBV6-5; TRBD1 is a possible D gene (5 bases). Germline values: CDR1 MNHEY, CDR2 SVGAGI. The CDR3 loop spans 14 amino acids. V was cut by 0 bases and J by 6 bases, with 8 bases left in between. CDR3 coding DNA: TGTGCCAGCAGTTACTCGGCAGGGTCCGGGGAGCTGTTTTTT. It is translated as CASSYSAGSGELFF.

About this clonotype: Compared with germline, one end of the junction differs, possibly owing to a read error. The chain has TRBV4-3 and TRBJ2-7; D is unresolved. The length of the CDR3 is 15 residues. Germline CDR1 LGHNA, CDR2 YSLEER. The CDR3 DNA follows: TGCGCCGGCAGCCAAGATCTAAGCCCATCCTATGAGCAGTACTTC. Its translation is CAGSQDLSPSYEQYF.

This clonotype showed up just once. Germline and junction disagree at one end, which may indicate a read error. This rearrangement joins TRBV4-2 to TRBJ1-1; D not resolved. Germline V lookup: CDR1 LGHNA, CDR2 YNFKEQ. This CDR3 spans 14 amino acids. CDR3 nucleotide sequence: TGTGACAGCAGCCAAGTAACGGAGAACACTGAAGCTTTCTTT. This sequence encodes CDSSQVTENTEAFF.

This clonotype was recorded only once. Compared with germline, one end of the junction differs, possibly owing to a read error. The chain couples TRBV30 to TRBJ2-5; D gene unclear. From germline, CDR1 is GTSNPN and CDR2 SVGIG (reference sequence). This CDR3 is 13 amino acids long. CDR3 loop: CAWSEQKQEAQYF. CDR3 in DNA: TGTGCCTGGAGTGAACAGAAACAAGAGGCCCAGTACTTC.

This clonotype has only a few counts. One end of the junction is discordant with germline, which a read error may explain. The J gene is TRBJ1-2, the V gene TRBV11-2; no definite D call. This CDR3 has 14 residues. The germline V gene has CDR1 SGHAT and CDR2 FQNNGV. The DNA of the CDR3 is TGTGCCAACAGCTTAGATCCAGCTAACTATGGCTACAACTTC. Translation: CANSLDPANYGYNF.

This clonotype was seen only once. Compared with germline, one end of the junction differs, possibly owing to a read error. The chain carries TRBV11-2 and TRBJ2-7; D is unresolved. There are 12 residues in the CDR3. Germline V lookup: CDR1 SGHAT, CDR2 FQNNGV. For the CDR3, the DNA is TGCGCCAGCAGCTCCGTCTCCTACGCGCAGTACTTC. Translated, it gives CASSSVSYAQYF.

This clonotype was found many times. The junction differs from germline at one of its ends, possibly a read error. The rearrangement links TRBV11-2 to TRBJ2-3; 9 bases agree with TRBD1. The CDR3 is 13 amino acids. In germline, CDR1 is SGHAT, CDR2 FQNNGV. The CDR3 bases are TGTGCCAGCAGCATGATGGTGGGACAGGGACATCAGTTT. Translating it yields CASSMMVGQGHQF.

About this clonotype: Just one base apart from a much larger clone, this may be a read error. This chain joins TRBV7-8 and TRBJ2-1; tentatively, D is TRBD2 (6 bases). Trimming cost V 4 bases and J 9 bases, with 25 bases left between them. Germline loops: CDR1 SGHVS, CDR2 FQNEAQ. The CDR3 has 17 residues. The DNA for the CDR3 is TGTGCCAGCAGCTCGTCAACTAGCCCGACTCTTAACAGTGAGCAGTTCTTC. Protein product: CASSSSTSPTLNSEQFF.

This clonotype was observed once. The CDR3 does not end in the conserved phenylalanine or tryptophan, so this is likely a read error. This sequence joins TRBV30 and TRBJ2-5, with 8 bases that match TRBD2. The CDR3 covers 13 residues. J lost 4 bases, V lost 1 base, and 2 bases had no gene match. CDR1 is GTSNPN and CDR2 is SVGIG in the germline V gene (reference sequence). CDR3: CAWSAGGGETQYV. The DNA for the CDR3 is TGTGCCTGGAGTGCCGGGGGGGGAGAGACCCAGTACGTC.

Notes on this clonotype: One end of the junction fails to match germline, which may point to a read error. The DNA of the CDR3 is TGTGCCAGCGGCGGGTGGTTCTCTGGGGCCAACGTTCTGACTTTC. Amino acid sequence: CASGGWFSGANVLTF. The rearrangement joins TRBV4-2 to TRBJ2-6; tentatively, D is TRBD1 or TRBD2 (5 bases each). The CDR3 contains 15 residues. In germline, CDR1 is LGHNA, CDR2 YNFKEQ.

The chain recombines TRBV11-2 with TRBJ2-7, with D maybe TRBD2 (6 bases). V was cut by 5 bases and J by 4 bases, with 18 bases left in between. In germline, CDR1 is SGHAT, CDR2 FQNNGV. There are 15 residues in the CDR3. CDR3 sequence: CASSLSRRVLYEQYF. The CDR3 coding sequence is TGTGCCAGCAGCCTCAGCAGGAGGGTCTTATACGAGCAGTACTTC.

Comments on this clonotype: Being one base from a much bigger clone, this may be a read error. The chain has TRBV28 and TRBJ1-2, with 7 bases fitting TRBD1. The CDR3 is 13 amino acids. The germline CDR1 and CDR2 sequences are MDHEN and SYDVKM. CDR3 sequence reads: CVSRTGTVYGYTF. The CDR3 DNA sequence: TGTGTCAGCAGAACCGGGACAGTCTATGGCTACACCTTC.

The chain combines TRBV28 with TRBJ1-5; D is uncertain. CDR1 and CDR2 (germline): MDHEN, SYDVKM. Trimming left V 6 bases short and J 6 bases short, with 15 bases between. There are 14 residues in the CDR3. The CDR3 nucleotides are TGTGCCAGCAGACCCCCGGGTTGGGGTCAGCCCCAGCATTTT. Translated, it gives CASRPPGWGQPQHF.

The chain couples TRBV12-3 or TRBV12-4 to TRBJ2-7; D could derive from TRBD1 or TRBD2 (5 bases each). CDR3 size: 14 residues. Between the trimmed V and J ends, which lost 9 bases and 9 bases, there was a span of 24 bases. As DNA, the CDR3 is TGTGCCAGTCAGCGAGGGGCAGGGACCCACGTGCAGTACTTC. Residues: CASQRGAGTHVQYF.

As regards this clonotype: A single base separates this from a much larger clone, so it may be a read error. The chain combines TRBV6-6 with TRBJ2-7; 8 nucleotides align to TRBD2. CDR1 MNHNY and CDR2 SVGAGI come from the germline V gene (reference sequence). The CDR3 length is 14 residues. For the CDR3, the DNA is TGTGCCAGCAGTAGAGCGGGAGCGAGCTACGAGCGGTACTTC. It codes for CASSRAGASYERYF.

A note on this clonotype: Here the CDR3 omits its conserved ending phenylalanine or tryptophan, so a read error is the likely source. The DNA is left out, because the CDR3 cannot be placed on it with certainty; the CDR3 is given as TCRdb lists it. The chain recombines TRBV11-1 with TRBJ1-1; the D call in the table, TRBD1, was not verified against the DNA. The germline gives CDR1 SGHAT, CDR2 FQDESV (reference sequence). Ends included, the CDR3 has 13 residues. This CDR3 is CASSYGTGTETFS.